This record looks at one TCR beta chain sequence and its context. Its specific antigen is unknown. Per-nucleotide qualities are absent, and no much larger clonotype sits a single base away. Other DNA variants within this sample encode the same CDR3. The sample is drawn from a study of cytotoxic CD8 clonotypes in ibrutinib-treated CLL (dated by TCRdb to the early 2020s). As for the study more broadly: The cohort was composed of 11 relapsed/refractory and roughly 16 treatment-naive patients; IGHV unmutated status was identified in some 17 patients. Responses were partial in roughly 25 patients and complete in 2; after median about 63 months follow-up, about 15 stayed in remission and 12 progressed. Response samples were taken after a median of 12 months on treatment, ranging from 6 to 36 months. Samples averaged about 260,000 productive templates and 90,000 to 100,000 productive rearrangements. Longitudinal samples were available for about 30% of the roughly 86 trial participants. Cryopreserved peripheral blood mononuclear cells were obtained prior to treatment, at the time of response, and at either disease progression or sustained remission. Points the paper makes about the study in general: Baseline clonality was found to be higher than that of age-matched healthy donors and was strongly correlated with circulating CD8+ T-cell counts. An increase in clonality was observed at ibrutinib response, with clonality remaining stable during sustained remission and falling back toward baseline at progression. Sustained-remission and progressing patients did not have matched sampling times, and lymph node repertoires were not examined. Public clonotypes were rare and either shrank or stayed stable during treatment, and the rise in clonality at ibrutinib response reflected expansion of private clonotypes.

For TCR beta library preparation, roughly 2.2 micrograms of genomic DNA was extracted from cryopreserved PBMCs. Longitudinal blood samples from CLL patients on ibrutinib monotherapy underwent high-throughput TCR beta sequencing. The patients were enrolled in a single-center, open-label phase 2 trial of ibrutinib monotherapy. The goal of deep resolution MiSeq sequencing was a depth between 1 in 1 million and 1 in 200,000 T cells, and coverage averaged 10x per clonotype. The immunoSEQ hsTCRB Kit was used to generate the TCR beta libraries. The original pipeline was this. Data were analyzed with ImmunoSEQ Data Assistant and ImmunoSEQ Analyzer, with V, D and J genes assigned per IMGT definitions. Clonality, which ranges from 0 to 1, was calculated by subtracting the normalized Shannon entropy of productive rearrangement frequencies from one. Public clonotype analysis was restricted to overrepresented clonotypes comprising at least 0.05% of each patient's repertoire. Repertoires from some 13 age-matched healthy donors in immuneACCESS were used as clonality controls. Held by TCRdb, this immuneACCESS table contains in-frame sequences only and omits some clones. Under half of the omission traces to an unresolved V gene where checked; the cause of the rest is unknown. V and J calls and clone size are as listed in that table; D and trimming were resolved from the DNA. The sample records tens of thousands of clones, roughly 57% of which are singletons. The ten biggest clones cover 12% to 15% of the sample.

Measured from the cysteine to the phenylalanine, the CDR3 is 14 residues long. Of all the DNA, just the CDR3 is kept, 42 bases in frame from base 1. As encoded in the germline V gene, CDR1 is KGHSH while CDR2 is LQKENI. V loses 0 bases, J loses 5 bases, and the germline ends lie 10 bases apart. Sequencing was performed on PBMCs, taken before ibrutinib treatment. The chain uses TRBV18 and TRBJ2-5; the best D guess is TRBD1, with 6 bases matching. The TCR originated in a human donor with chronic lymphocytic leukemia. DNA sequence: TGTGCCAGCTCACCACCAGGGGGTTTGGAGACCCAGTACTTC. This gives the protein CASSPPGGLETQYF.